The next 4 T cell receptor beta chains were all read from a single sample in a study of CD8+ T cells in alopecia areata. RNA extraction and reverse transcription yielded cDNA as sequencing template. Clones were read by immunoSEQ multiplex PCR, and TCRdb kept only the in-frame ones, dropping some. The sample carries about 190,000 clones, around 56% recorded once. Treatment described: oral pan-JAK inhibitor, 5-10 mg twice daily. The sample in question was CD4+ T cells sorted from blood, obtained at week 4, from a patient treated with tofacitinib. Every receptor here comes from a human donor with alopecia areata.

V and J are TRBV7-2 and TRBJ2-7, with TRBD2 matching 15 bases. Germline trimming cut 5 bases from V and 6 bases from J; bases unmatched to any gene: 14. The CDR3 consists of 18 residues. Germline CDR1 reads SGHTA; CDR2 reads FQGNSA. The CDR3 reads CASSRGTSGRRPSPEQYF. CDR3 coding DNA: TGTGCCAGCAGCCGGGGGACTAGCGGGAGGCGACCTTCTCCCGAGCAGTACTTC.

This chain joins TRBV6-1 and TRBJ2-7; 8 bases line up with TRBD2. There are 15 residues in the CDR3. Germline CDR1 is MNHNS and CDR2 is SASEGT. V gave up 0 bases and J gave up 2 bases; unmatched junction bases: 3. CDR3 residues: CASSEAAGGTYEQYF. CDR3 coding DNA: TGTGCCAGCAGTGAAGCGGCGGGAGGTACCTACGAGCAGTACTTC.

The chain couples TRBV30 to TRBJ2-7, with D possibly being TRBD1 (6 bases). Germline CDR1 reads GTSNPN; CDR2 reads SVGIG (reference sequence). The V gene lost 1 base and the J gene lost 7 bases, with 14 bases spanning the gap. This CDR3 comprises 13 residues. This CDR3 reads CAWSEMTGGEQYF. The CDR3 nucleotides read TGTGCCTGGAGTGAAATGACAGGTGGGGAGCAGTACTTC.

This clone has a handful of counts. The CDR3 region is CASSEVRGTNVLTF. The CDR3 coding sequence is TGTGCCAGCAGTGAAGTTAGGGGAACCAACGTCCTGACTTTC. The genes are TRBV2 and TRBJ2-6; possible D gene TRBD1, 5 bases. This CDR3 contains 14 residues. Trimming pared 1 base from V and 8 bases from J, leaving 9 bases between. Germline V gene data show CDR1 as SNHLY and CDR2 as FYNNEI.